The 16 T cell receptor beta chains given below trace back to one sample, sequenced in a study of blood T cell repertoires in COVID-19. Here immunoSEQ multiplex PCR was the method, and the copy in TCRdb shows in-frame clones only, minus some. Found here are approximately 290,000 clones, around 85% of them singletons; the top ten hold around 1%. The sample was peripheral blood. All receptors derive from a human donor with COVID-19, enrolled during active disease. The donor label of this sample is uncertain.

With regard to this clone: A read error may account for a junction end that differs from germline. This chain uses TRBV7-7 with TRBJ2-1; 8 nucleotides agree with TRBD2. The CDR3 length is 15 residues. CDR1 is SSHAT and CDR2 is FNYEAQ in the germline V gene (reference sequence). This CDR3 reads CASSPGTRALNEQFF. CDR3 DNA: TGTGCTAGCAGCCCCGGGACTAGGGCCCTAAATGAGCAGTTCTTC.

This clone was seen a single time. This chain uses TRBV9 with TRBJ1-3, with D hard to call. The CDR3 loop spans 17 amino acids. Trimming removed 4 bases at V and 2 bases at J, with 19 bases between. Per germline, CDR1 SGDLS and CDR2 YYNGEE. CDR3 in amino acids: CASSPGVGLYTGNTIYF. The CDR3 nucleotides read TGTGCCAGCAGCCCCGGGGTCGGGCTCTACACTGGAAACACCATATATTTT.

The CDR3 DNA reads TGTGCCAGCAGCAAAGGACTAGCGGAGATTTACAATGAGCAGTTCTTC. It specifies CASSKGLAEIYNEQFF. The chain joins TRBV21-1 to TRBJ2-1; the table's D call, TRBD2, has no DNA check behind it. TRBV21-1 is annotated as a pseudogene. This CDR3 spans 16 amino acids.

The chain recombines TRBV6-2 or TRBV6-3 with TRBJ2-5, with 16 bases that match TRBD2. The CDR3 sequence is 17 residues long. CDR1 MNHEY and CDR2 SVGEGT come from the germline V gene. With V trimmed by 5 bases and J by 5 bases, 8 bases remained unmatched. The CDR3 coding sequence is TGTGCCAGCAGTCCCGGGACTAGCGGGAGGGCCGGGGAGACCCAGTACTTC. Translating it yields CASSPGTSGRAGETQYF.

Concerning this clone: Sequence at one end of the junction differs from germline and may be a read error. This chain links TRBV7-7 with TRBJ2-1; 13 bases agree with TRBD2. The germline gives CDR1 SSHAT, CDR2 FNYEAQ (reference sequence). The CDR3 runs to 18 residues. CDR3 amino acids: CASSPARDTSGRVDEQFF. CDR3 sequence (DNA): TGTGCTAGCAGCCCTGCCAGGGATACTAGCGGGAGGGTCGATGAGCAGTTCTTC. Full variable domain (rest looked up from reference TRBV7-7 and TRBJ2-1): GAGVSQSPRYKVTKRGQDVTLRCDPISSHATLYWYQQALGQGPEFLTYFNYEAQPDKSGLPSDRFSAERPEGSISTLTIQRTEQRDSAMYRCASSPARDTSGRVDEQFFGPGTRLTVL.

The chain employs TRBV10-3 and TRBJ2-3, with 8 nucleotides matching TRBD2. CDR1 and CDR2 (germline): ENHRY, SYGVKD. The V and J ends lost 8 bases and 6 bases, in that order; junction bases with no gene match: 7. The length of the CDR3 is 13 residues. CDR3 residues: CAIGFREGDTQYF. CDR3 in DNA: TGTGCCATCGGTTTCCGGGAGGGGGATACGCAGTATTTT.

This clone appeared a single time. The V call is TRBV18, the J call TRBJ1-1, with D perhaps matching TRBD1 (5 bases). CDR3 length: 13 residues. The V and J ends lost 3 bases and 5 bases respectively, with 10 bases between them. Germline CDR1 reads KGHSH; CDR2 reads LQKENI. For the CDR3, the DNA is TGTGCCAGCTCACCGCAAGGGGTTACTGAAGCTTTCTTT. It translates to CASSPQGVTEAFF.

V gene TRBV6-1 combines with J gene TRBJ1-1, with D unclear. CDR3 length: 13 residues. Trimming removed 0 bases from V and 6 bases from J, with 8 bases in between. Germline lookup yields CDR1 MNHNS and CDR2 SASEGT. The CDR3 sequence: CASSEARVSEAFF. The DNA for the CDR3 is TGTGCCAGCAGTGAAGCGAGGGTATCTGAAGCTTTCTTT.

The sample holds a few counts of this clone. The V and J genes are TRBV3-1 (or the pseudogene TRBV3-2) and TRBJ1-1; TRBD1 is a possible D gene (6 bases). Germline CDR1 and CDR2: LGHDT and YNNKEL (reference sequence). V gave up 4 bases and J gave up 5 bases, with 17 bases separating them. This CDR3 comprises 15 residues. CDR3 region: CASSLTDRRKTEAFF. CDR3 DNA sequence: TGTGCCAGCAGCCTAACCGACAGGCGAAAAACTGAAGCTTTCTTT.

V is TRBV2 and J is TRBJ2-2; D may be TRBD2 (6 bases). Trimming stripped 10 bases from V and 0 bases from J, with 15 bases between. In germline, CDR1 is SNHLY, CDR2 FYNNEI. The CDR3 length is 15 residues. CDR3 coding DNA: TGTGCCAACAAAGGTCTAGCGACGAACACCGGGGAGCTGTTTTTT. This codes for CANKGLATNTGELFF.

About this clone itself: Other DNA sequences in the same sample also yield this CDR3. This chain joins TRBV28 and TRBJ2-5; maybe TRBD2 (6 bases). The CDR3 has 13 amino acids. V shed 3 bases and J shed 5 bases, with 10 bases lying between them. Germline V lookup: CDR1 MDHEN, CDR2 SYDVKM. CDR3 nucleotide sequence: TGTGCCAGCAGTTTGGGGGGTGGGGAGACCCAGTACTTC. Translated: CASSLGGGETQYF.

The chain recombines TRBV30 with TRBJ1-2; D may be TRBD1 (6 bases). Germline-derived CDR1 and CDR2 are GTSNPN and SVGIG (reference sequence). The germline V and J ends were trimmed by 4 bases and 6 bases, with 21 bases remaining between them. This CDR3 spans 15 amino acids. The CDR3: CAWTKGGLGSNGYTF. CDR3 DNA sequence: TGTGCCTGGACTAAGGGGGGGCTGGGGTCGAATGGCTACACCTTC.

This chain links TRBV29-1 with TRBJ1-1, with unresolved D. The germline V and J ends were trimmed by 0 bases and 0 bases, with 14 bases remaining between them. Germline V CDR1 and CDR2: SQVTM, ANQGSEA. The CDR3 sequence is 16 residues long. The CDR3 reads CSVEDPLEGMNTEAFF. The CDR3 region has the DNA TGCAGCGTTGAAGACCCCCTAGAGGGAATGAACACTGAAGCTTTCTTT.

V gene TRBV2 combines with J gene TRBJ2-2, with TRBD1 matching over 10 bases. The CDR3 covers 16 residues. Germline-derived CDR1 and CDR2 are SNHLY and FYNNEI. V lost 6 bases and J lost 6; bases outside the gene matches: 10. The CDR3 region has the DNA TGTGCCAGCAGAGCCGACAGGGGGCGGATGGCCGGGGAGCTGTTTTTT. Encoded protein: CASRADRGRMAGELFF.

This clone occurred a few times. J is TRBJ2-5 and V is TRBV11-1, with a weak D call TRBD2 (6 bases). CDR3 length: 15 amino acids. V was pared by 5 bases and J by 5 bases, with 18 bases between. The V gene's germline CDR1 is SGHAT and CDR2 FQDESV (reference sequence). The CDR3 nucleotides are TGTGCCAGCAGCCCTATCTCTGCGGGATTGGAGACCCAGTACTTC. It is translated as CASSPISAGLETQYF.

The gene calls are TRBV2 and TRBJ1-2, with 7 bases aligning to TRBD1. This CDR3 is built from 18 residues. CDR1 SNHLY and CDR2 FYNNEI come from the germline V gene. V gave up 8 bases and J gave up 8 bases; unmatched junction bases: 26. Here the CDR3 DNA reads TGTGCCAGCGTGAAAGATTCGGGGACGGACGGATTACAGGGGGGCTACACCTTC. Translated, it gives CASVKDSGTDGLQGGYTF.